This is a list of T cell receptor beta chains from one sample in a study of OX40 agonist ivuxolimab in advanced cancers. Measured with immunoSEQ multiplex PCR; TCRdb has only the in-frame clones, and not every one. Of under 90,000 clones listed, more than 75% are singletons. The input for sequencing was CD4+ or CD8+ T cells sorted from blood, taken in a trial of the OX40 agonist ivuxolimab. All receptors derive from an adult with an advanced solid tumor such as melanoma, head and neck, liver or kidney cancer. Each CDR3 is given with its conserved first and last residue. The D gene is left open where the match is weak. Expanded clones are given a class, and other clones once, few, many or no size at all.

v_gene	abundance	j_gene	d_gene	CDR3nt	CDR3aa
TRBV28	once	TRBJ2-5	-	TGTGCCAGCAGTTTAACAGAACAAGAGACCCAGTACTTC	CASSLTEQETQYF
TRBV7-6	-	TRBJ2-5	-	TGTGCCAGCACCCCTAAGGAGACCCAGTACTTC	CASTPKETQYF
TRBV11-1	-	TRBJ2-7	TRBD1	TGTGCCAGCAGCCCGGACAGGGCGACGTCTTACGAGCAGTACTTC	CASSPDRATSYEQYF
TRBV5-1	-	TRBJ2-7	-	TGCGCCAGCAGCTCGGGGCTGACAGGCATCTACGAGCAGTACTTC	CASSSGLTGIYEQYF
TRBV28	-	TRBJ1-2	TRBD1	TGTGCCAGCAGTTTCGATACAGGGGGCCATGGCTACACCTTC	CASSFDTGGHGYTF
TRBV7-3	-	TRBJ2-3	-	TGTGCCAGCAGCTTAATATCTGGGGGAGATACGCAGTATTTT	CASSLISGGDTQYF
TRBV28	-	TRBJ1-5	-	TGTGCCAGCAGTCCAGGGCGCGGCCGACCCCAGCATTTT	CASSPGRGRPQHF
TRBV6-4	-	TRBJ2-7	TRBD2	TGTGCCAGCCTTCGTCCCGGGACTAGCGGGAGGGCCGGATTTAACGAGCAGTACTTC	CASLRPGTSGRAGFNEQYF
TRBV18	-	TRBJ2-3	-	TGTGCCAGCTCACCGACGCTCGAGACGAGCACAGATACGCAGTATTTT	CASSPTLETSTDTQYF
TRBV30	-	TRBJ1-4	-	TGTGCCTGGGGTCGGACCGGAGGGAACGAAAAACTGTTTTTT	CAWGRTGGNEKLFF
TRBV21-1	-	TRBJ2-6	-	TGTGCCAGCAGCAAAGGGGTGTCAGGGGTCGGGGCCAACGTCCTGACTTTC	CASSKGVSGVGANVLTF
TRBV28	-	TRBJ2-7	-	TGTGCCAGCAGTGCCCCGGACTTTCAGGTGGGCGAGCAGTACTTC	CASSAPDFQVGEQYF
TRBV2	-	TRBJ2-7	TRBD2	TGTGCCAGCAGGGGACTAGCGGGAGGGCCCTACGAGCAGTACTTC	CASRGLAGGPYEQYF
TRBV6-5	-	TRBJ2-3	TRBD1	TGTGCCAGCGGGTACAGGGGCCCAGATACGCAGTATTTT	CASGYRGPDTQYF
TRBV5-1	-	TRBJ2-7	TRBD2	TGCGCCAGCAGCTTTAGCGGGAGTTTGAGGGAGCAGTACTTC	CASSFSGSLREQYF
TRBV27	once	TRBJ2-1	TRBD1	TGTGCCAGCAGTCCTCGACAGGGAAGGGGGCCCTCCTACAATGAGCAGTTCTTC	CASSPRQGRGPSYNEQFF